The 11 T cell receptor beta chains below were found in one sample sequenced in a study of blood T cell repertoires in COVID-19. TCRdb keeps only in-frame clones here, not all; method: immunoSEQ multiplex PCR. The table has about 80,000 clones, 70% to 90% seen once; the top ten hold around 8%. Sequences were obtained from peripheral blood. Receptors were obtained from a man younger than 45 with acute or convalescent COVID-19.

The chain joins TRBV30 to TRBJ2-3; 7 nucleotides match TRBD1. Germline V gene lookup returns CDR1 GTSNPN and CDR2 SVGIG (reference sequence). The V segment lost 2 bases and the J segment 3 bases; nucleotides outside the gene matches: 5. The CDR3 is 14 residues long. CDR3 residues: CAWSRGQRTDTQYF. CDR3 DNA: TGTGCCTGGAGTAGGGGACAGAGGACAGATACGCAGTATTTT.

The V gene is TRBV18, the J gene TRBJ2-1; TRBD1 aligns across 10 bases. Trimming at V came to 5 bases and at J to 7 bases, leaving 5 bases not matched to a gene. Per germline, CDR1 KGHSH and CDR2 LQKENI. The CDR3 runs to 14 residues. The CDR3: CASSTTGGGNEQFF. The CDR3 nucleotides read TGTGCCAGCTCAACGACAGGGGGCGGGAATGAGCAGTTCTTC.

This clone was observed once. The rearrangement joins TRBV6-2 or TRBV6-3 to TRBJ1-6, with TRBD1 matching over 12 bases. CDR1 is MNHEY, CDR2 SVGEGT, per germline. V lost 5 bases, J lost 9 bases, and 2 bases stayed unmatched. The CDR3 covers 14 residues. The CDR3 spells CASSRDRGLSPLHF. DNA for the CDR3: TGTGCCAGCAGTCGGGACAGGGGGCTTTCACCCCTCCACTTT.

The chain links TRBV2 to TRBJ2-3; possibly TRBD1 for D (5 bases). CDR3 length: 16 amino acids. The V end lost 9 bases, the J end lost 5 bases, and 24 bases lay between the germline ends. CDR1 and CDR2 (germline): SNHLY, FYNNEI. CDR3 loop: CASRARGQIRGDTQYF. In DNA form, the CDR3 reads TGTGCCAGTCGAGCGAGAGGACAAATTAGGGGAGATACGCAGTATTTT.

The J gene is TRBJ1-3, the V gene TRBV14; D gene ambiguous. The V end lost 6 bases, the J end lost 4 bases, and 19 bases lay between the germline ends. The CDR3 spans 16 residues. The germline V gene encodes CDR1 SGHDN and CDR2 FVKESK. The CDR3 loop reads CASSEGRGISGNTIYF. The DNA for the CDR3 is TGTGCCAGCAGTGAAGGTCGGGGAATTTCCGGAAACACCATATATTTT.

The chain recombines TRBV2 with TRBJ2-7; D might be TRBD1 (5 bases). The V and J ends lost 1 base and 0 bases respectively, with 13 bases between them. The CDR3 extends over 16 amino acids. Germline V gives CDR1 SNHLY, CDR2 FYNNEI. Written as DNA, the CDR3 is TGTGCCAGCAGTGAAGAGGTGCCAGGGCACTCCTACGAGCAGTACTTC. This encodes CASSEEVPGHSYEQYF.

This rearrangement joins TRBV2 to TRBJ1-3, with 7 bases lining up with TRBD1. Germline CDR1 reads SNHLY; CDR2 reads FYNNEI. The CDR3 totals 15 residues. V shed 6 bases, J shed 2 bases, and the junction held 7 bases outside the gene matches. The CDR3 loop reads CASRRTGGTGNTIYF. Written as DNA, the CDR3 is TGTGCCAGCAGAAGGACAGGAGGAACTGGAAACACCATATATTTT.

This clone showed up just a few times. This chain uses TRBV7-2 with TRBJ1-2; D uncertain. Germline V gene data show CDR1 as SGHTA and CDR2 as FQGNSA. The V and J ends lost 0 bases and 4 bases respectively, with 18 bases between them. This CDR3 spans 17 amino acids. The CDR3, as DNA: TGTGCCAGCAGCTTAGCGTTCTCTGCGGGGAGGGTCTATGGCTACACCTTC. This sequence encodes CASSLAFSAGRVYGYTF. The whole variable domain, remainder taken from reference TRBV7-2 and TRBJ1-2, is GAGVSQSPSNKVTEKGKDVELRCDPISGHTALYWYRQSLGQGLEFLIYFQGNSAPDKSGLPSDRFSAERTGGSVSTLTIQRTQQEDSAVYLCASSLAFSAGRVYGYTFGSGTRLTVV.

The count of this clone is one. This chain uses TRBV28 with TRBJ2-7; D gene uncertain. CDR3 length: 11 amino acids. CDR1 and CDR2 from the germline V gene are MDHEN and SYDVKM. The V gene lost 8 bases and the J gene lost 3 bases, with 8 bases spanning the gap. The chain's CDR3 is CASGPDYEQYF. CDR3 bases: TGTGCCAGCGGGCCGGACTACGAGCAGTACTTC.

The CDR3: CATSASLKSRQETQYF. Written as DNA, the CDR3 is TGTGCCACCAGTGCCTCCCTCAAGAGCCGACAAGAGACCCAGTACTTC. The genes are TRBV24-1 and TRBJ2-5; D is ambiguous. The length of the CDR3 is 16 residues. V gave up 5 bases and J gave up 2 bases, with 17 bases separating them. CDR1 is KGHDR and CDR2 is SFDVKD in the germline V gene.

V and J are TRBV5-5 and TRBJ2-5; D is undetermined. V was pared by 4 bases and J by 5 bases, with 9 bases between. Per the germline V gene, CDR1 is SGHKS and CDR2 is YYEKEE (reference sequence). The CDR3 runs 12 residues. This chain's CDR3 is CASSPYLETQYF. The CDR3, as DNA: TGTGCCAGCAGCCCGTACTTGGAGACCCAGTACTTC.